This T cell receptor (beta chain) was retrieved from a study of T cells in Graves' hyperthyroidism and ophthalmopathy. General observations from the study: In the blood, most expanded thyroid clonotypes above 0.001 appeared as well. Model-based prediction identified ophthalmopathy a median roughly 5.9 months prior to its onset.

Lactation, pregnancy, other autoimmune disease or uncontrolled infection led to exclusion of patients. Per the germline V gene, CDR1 is MGHDK and CDR2 is SYGVNS. This CDR3 is built from 16 residues. V shed 4 bases, J shed 1 base, and the junction held 9 bases outside the gene matches. The investigators amplified TCR beta CDR3 regions from RNA transcripts. During a first-round RT-PCR of the TCR CDR3, the HTBI primer set was used. TCRdb analysed the multiplex PCR reads with MiXCR anew, one entry per CDR3 protein. The profile shows hundreds of thousands of distinct CDR3 sequences, over 40% of them singletons. Comments on this clonotype: What it binds is not known.

This TCR was recovered from an adult man with Graves' disease, either hyperthyroidism or ophthalmopathy (not recorded which). Sequencing was carried out using peripheral blood or thyroid tissue (not recorded which). J is TRBJ1-2 and V is TRBV25-1; 7 positions match TRBD1. DNA of the CDR3: TGTGCCAGCAGTGGGCCCGGGACAGAATTTAACTATGGCTACACCTTC. Protein sequence: CASSGPGTEFNYGYTF.